A selection of T cell receptor beta chains follows, all from one sample in a study of vaccination effects on CD4 cells after COVID-19. Which antigens these TCRs recognize remains unknown. Produced via immunoSEQ multiplex PCR; TCRdb's table is partial and in-frame only. The repertoire includes roughly 23,000 clones, about three quarters of them detected once, and about 12% sits in the top ten. Sequences were derived from CD4+ T cells from PBMCs cultured with HCoV-229E spike peptides, sampled before COVID-19 vaccination. The receptors originated from a human donor who received a COVID-19 vaccine. CDR3s include the opening cysteine and the closing phenylalanine or tryptophan. Each record gives: V gene, D gene, J gene, clone size, CDR3 DNA, CDR3 protein. The D gene is left open where the match is weak. Not all rows give a size; the values are once, few, many and, for expanded clones, a class.

TRBV10-1,.,TRBJ2-3,.,TGCGCCAGCAGAGGGATTACAGATACGCAGTATTTT,CASRGITDTQYF
TRBV5-5,TRBD1,TRBJ2-1,few,TGTGCCAGCAGCTTGGCCACTTACAGGGGAAGGTCCTACAATGAGCAGTTCTTC,CASSLATYRGRSYNEQFF
TRBV6-1,TRBD1,TRBJ1-5,.,TGTGCCAGCAGAGAACAGGGGTCACATAGCAATCAGCCCCAGCATTTT,CASREQGSHSNQPQHF
TRBV5-4,TRBD1,TRBJ1-4,once,TGTGCCAGCTCGGACAACAGGGGGATTAATGAAAAACTGTTTTTT,CASSDNRGINEKLFF
TRBV23-1,.,TRBJ1-4,.,TGCGCCAGCAGTCATCACAGTCCAACTAATGAAAAACTGTTTTTT,CASSHHSPTNEKLFF
TRBV11-2,.,TRBJ2-7,.,TGTGCCAGCAGCTTAACTTCCTACGAGCAGTACTTC,CASSLTSYEQYF
TRBV4-1,.,TRBJ2-1,.,TGCGCCAGCAGCCAAGTAGGTCAGAATGAGCAGTTCTTC,CASSQVGQNEQFF
TRBV5-8,TRBD1,TRBJ1-5,.,TGTGCCAGCAGCCCGTGGACAGGAGGCAATCAGCCCCAGCATTTT,CASSPWTGGNQPQHF
TRBV5-4,TRBD2,TRBJ2-1,.,TGTGCCAGCAGCTTGGGGGCTAGCGGGGGTTACAATGAGCAGTTCTTC,CASSLGASGGYNEQFF
TRBV3-1/TRBV3-2,.,TRBJ2-3,.,TGTGCCAGCAGCCAAGATCTGAGGTCCTGGTATTCAGATACGCAGTATTTT,CASSQDLRSWYSDTQYF
TRBV7-9,TRBD2,TRBJ2-1,.,TGTGCCAGCAGATACCTACCGGGACTAGGCGACCATGAGCAGTTCTTC,CASRYLPGLGDHEQFF
TRBV3-1/TRBV3-2,TRBD2,TRBJ2-7,.,TGTGCCAGCAGCCAAGCTCTAGCGGGAGGCTACGAGCAGTACTTC,CASSQALAGGYEQYF
TRBV12-5,.,TRBJ1-6,.,TGTGCTAGTGGTTTGGTTGGAATGGGGGGTCCTCGTTCACCCCTCCACTTT,CASGLVGMGGPRSPLHF
TRBV10-2,TRBD2,TRBJ2-1,few,TGCGCCAGCGGAGTATCTAGCGGCTCCTACAATGAGCAGTTCTTC,CASGVSSGSYNEQFF
TRBV7-2,.,TRBJ1-5,.,TGTGCCAGCAAACGTAGCAATCAGCCCCAGCATTTT,CASKRSNQPQHF
TRBV5-1,.,TRBJ1-1,.,TGCGCCAGCAGCCCACAGGGCAGGGGATTGATGAACACTGAAGCTTTCTTT,CASSPQGRGLMNTEAFF
TRBV5-6,.,TRBJ2-3,.,TGTGCCAGCAGCTTGGGGGGTGGGGTGACAGATACGCAGTATTTT,CASSLGGGVTDTQYF
TRBV5-4,TRBD2,TRBJ2-1,.,TGTGCCAGCAGCTTGGTGGCTAGCGGGGGGCGTGAGCAGTTCTTC,CASSLVASGGREQFF